This T cell receptor beta chain was recovered during a study of spatial heterogeneity in lung cancer. Study-level information: More than eight raw reads, on average, carried each unique TCR and UMI combination.

Indicated time point: sample taken at primary tumor resection. In each case, whole RNA from tumor, nontumor lung or frozen PBMC was sequenced unsorted. CDR1 is SGHRS, CDR2 YFSETQ, per germline. This CDR3 spans 14 amino acids. V was clipped by 0 bases and J by 5 bases, with 11 bases between them. This clonotype came up a few times. TCRdb passed the 5' RACE reads through MiXCR, listing each CDR3 protein once. The table records roughly 39,000 distinct CDR3 sequences, approximately 7% of them present only once. Sequenced here: PBMCs, sampled at surgery. This receptor was identified in a female donor with early-stage non-small cell lung cancer. The V gene is TRBV5-1, the J gene TRBJ2-5; D might be TRBD1 or TRBD2, each matching 5 bases. In DNA form, the CDR3 reads TGCGCCAGCAGCTTGGAGGGGCCGGGGGAGACCCAGTACTTC. Amino acids: CASSLEGPGETQYF.